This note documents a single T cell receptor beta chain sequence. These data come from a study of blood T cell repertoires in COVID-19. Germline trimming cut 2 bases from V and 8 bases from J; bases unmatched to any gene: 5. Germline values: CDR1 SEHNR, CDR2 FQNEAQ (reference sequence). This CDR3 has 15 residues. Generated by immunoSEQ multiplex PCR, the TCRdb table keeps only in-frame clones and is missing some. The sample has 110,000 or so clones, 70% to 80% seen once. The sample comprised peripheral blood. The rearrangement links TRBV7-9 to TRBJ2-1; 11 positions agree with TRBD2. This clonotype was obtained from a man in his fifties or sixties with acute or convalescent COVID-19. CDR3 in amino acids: CASSLPSGRTDEQFF. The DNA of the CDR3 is TGTGCCAGCAGCTTACCTAGCGGGAGGACCGATGAGCAGTTCTTC.